The rows below give T cell receptor beta chains drawn from one sample of a study of T-cell reconstitution after alpha-beta-depleted transplantation in children. One entry per CDR3 protein, called by TCRdb with MiXCR from the PCR reads. The profile shows almost 500,000 distinct CDR3 sequences, about an eighth of them singletons. The sequences come from PBMCs from the stem cell graft donor, collected from the stem cell graft. Every receptor here comes from a human donor who donated a stem cell graft to a child with combined immunodeficiency. Both conserved end residues are part of each CDR3. D genes are given only for firm matches. Where a row states a size, it is once, few, many or the class of an expanded clone; other rows omit it.

v_gene	j_gene	d_gene	abundance	CDR3nt	CDR3aa
TRBV27	TRBJ2-6	TRBD1	NA	TGTGCCAGCACCAGGGACAGACCCTCTGGGGCCAACGTCCTGACTTTC	CASTRDRPSGANVLTF
TRBV12-3/TRBV12-4	TRBJ2-2	NA	many	TGTGCCAGCAGTCCCGACAGTATCCCGAACACCGGGGAGCTGTTTTTT	CASSPDSIPNTGELFF
TRBV6-5	TRBJ1-1	TRBD1	many	TGTGCCAGCAGTACTAGGACAGGGGAAGCTTTCTTT	CASSTRTGEAFF
TRBV4-1	TRBJ2-7	TRBD2	NA	TGCGCCAGCAGCCAAGATAGCGGGGCCGTAAGCGAGCAGTACTTC	CASSQDSGAVSEQYF
TRBV30	TRBJ2-3	NA	few	TGTGCCTGGAGTGTCCGACTCGCAGATACGCAGTATTTT	CAWSVRLADTQYF
TRBV5-5	TRBJ2-1	NA	NA	TGTGCCAGCAGCTTAGGCTCGTCCGGCAATGAGCAGTTCTTC	CASSLGSSGNEQFF
TRBV20-1	TRBJ2-3	TRBD1	few	TGCAGTGCTCATATCGGGACAGGGAACACAGATACGCAGTATTTT	CSAHIGTGNTDTQYF
TRBV7-2	TRBJ1-1	NA	many	TGTGCCAGCAGCTTTGGCCAGGTGAACACTGAAGCTTTCTTT	CASSFGQVNTEAFF
TRBV6-1	TRBJ2-5	TRBD1	NA	TGTGCCAGCAGAGGGGGCACGGGGAAAGAGACCCAGTACTTC	CASRGGTGKETQYF
TRBV29-1	TRBJ2-7	TRBD2	few	TGCAGCGTTCGAAAGGTGGAGCGGGAGGGCGAGCAGTACTTC	CSVRKVEREGEQYF
TRBV28	TRBJ1-1	NA	few	TGTGCCAGCAGTTCTCGGTGGAACACTGAAGCTTTCTTT	CASSSRWNTEAFF
TRBV27	TRBJ2-7	NA	NA	TGTGCCAGCGGACTCGGGGGCCCCTACGAGCAGTACTTC	CASGLGGPYEQYF
TRBV6-2/TRBV6-3	TRBJ2-5	TRBD1	many	TGTGCCAGCAGTTATTCGACAGGGGATGTGGAGACCCAGTACTTC	CASSYSTGDVETQYF
TRBV4-1	TRBJ2-1	TRBD2	few	TGCGCCAGCAGCCAAGACCCGCTAGCGGGAAATTACAATGAGCAGTTCTTC	CASSQDPLAGNYNEQFF
TRBV11-2	TRBJ2-1	NA	few	TGTGCCAGCATCCTCTCCGGTGGGGACAATGAGCAGTTCTTC	CASILSGGDNEQFF
TRBV20-1	TRBJ2-1	TRBD2	NA	TGCTGTGCTCAGGCTCCGGGCCTAGCGGGGGCGAGCTCCTACAATGAGCAGTTCTTC	CCAQAPGLAGASSYNEQFF